These T cell receptor beta chains were read from a single sample in a study of cytomegalovirus exposure and HLA in healthy donors. Some clones are missing from TCRdb's copy, which holds only in-frame ones; the method was immunoSEQ multiplex PCR. The table lists some 130,000 clones, around three quarters of them singletons. Specimen: PBMCs. The receptor set was obtained from a male donor in good health and CMV-seronegative. Both conserved end residues are part of each CDR3. The order of the fields is CDR3 protein, J gene, V gene.

CDR3: CASSSSGGSNQPQHF
J: TRBJ1-5
V: TRBV6-5

CDR3: CASSHGIEAFF
J: TRBJ1-1
V: TRBV7-9

CDR3: CASSVGGTSGGASSTDTQYF
J: TRBJ2-3
V: TRBV9

CDR3: CASSPRGGFTEAFF
J: TRBJ1-1
V: TRBV5-1

CDR3: CASSLVQDYLYNEQFF
J: TRBJ2-1
V: TRBV5-1

CDR3: CNVDPYRGLPYGYTF
J: TRBJ1-2
V: TRBV29-1

CDR3: CASSVPLAGGYEQYF
J: .
V: TRBV5-4

CDR3: CASSERQGGKTQYF
J: TRBJ2-5
V: TRBV9

CDR3: CASSSSVSIPSSYNEQFF
J: TRBJ2-1
V: TRBV7-3

CDR3: CASSAGDSYEQYF
J: TRBJ2-7
V: TRBV28

CDR3: CSVEGRGNIQYF
J: TRBJ2-4
V: TRBV29-1

CDR3: CASSRRESYNEQFF
J: TRBJ2-1
V: TRBV6-5

CDR3: CASTPEGRETQYF
J: TRBJ2-5
V: TRBV7-2

CDR3: CASSGQGAAGTELFF
J: TRBJ2-2
V: TRBV7-6

CDR3: CAISELAGGAQDGYTF
J: TRBJ1-2
V: TRBV10-3